This T cell receptor beta chain was profiled in a study of control samples from healthy donors and cancer patients. This CDR3 spans 15 amino acids. In germline, CDR1 is SNHLY, CDR2 FYNNEI. Trimming took 6 bases from V and 5 from J; bases not matched to a gene: 6. TCRdb's copy holds only in-frame clones and misses some; the assay was immunoSEQ multiplex PCR. This table holds around 58,000 clones, 88% found once. The V gene is TRBV2, the J gene TRBJ2-2, with 10 positions matching TRBD2. Sample: blood. This TCR came from a man aged 50 or older in good health. CDR3 in DNA: TGTGCCAGCAGCATAGCGGGAGGTCCAACCGGGGAGCTGTTTTTT. Translating gives CASSIAGGPTGELFF.